The rows below give T cell receptor beta chains drawn from one sample of a study of T cell responses to AZD1222 COVID-19 vaccine. Method: immunoSEQ multiplex PCR; TCRdb's copy keeps in-frame clones and lacks some. The profile shows 97,000 or so clones, more than 70% of them singletons. Here the sequenced sample was peripheral blood, taken on day 0 of AZD1222 vaccination. The receptors were sampled from an adult in good health. The CDR3 runs from the conserved cysteine through the conserved F or W. D genes are given only for firm matches. Expanded clones get a size class; other rows say once, few or many, or leave the size out.

TRBV3-1/TRBV3-2,once,TRBD1,TRBJ1-1,CASSRGDRMNTEAFF,TGTGCCAGCAGCCGAGGGGACAGGATGAACACTGAAGCTTTCTTT
TRBV6-1,few,.,TRBJ1-2,CASSEYRPYGYTF,TGTGCCAGCAGTGAATATCGGCCATATGGCTACACCTTC
TRBV7-2,.,.,TRBJ2-2,CASIPTPTGELFF,TGTGCCAGCATCCCAACCCCCACCGGGGAGCTGTTTTTT
TRBV7-2,once,.,TRBJ1-1,CASSTPRGGTEAFF,TGTGCCAGCAGCACCCCCAGGGGAGGGACTGAAGCTTTCTTT
TRBV11-3,.,.,TRBJ1-6,CASRSLSYNSPLHF,TGTGCCAGCAGATCGCTTTCCTATAATTCACCCCTCCACTTT
TRBV3-1/TRBV3-2,.,.,TRBJ1-1,CASSHTFEAFF,TGTGCCAGCAGCCACACCTTTGAAGCTTTCTTT
TRBV5-5,.,.,TRBJ1-5,CASSSGPRSNQPQHF,TGTGCCAGCAGTAGTGGCCCGCGGAGCAATCAGCCCCAGCATTTT
TRBV13,.,.,TRBJ1-2,CASSPYSVTYGYTF,TGTGCCAGCAGCCCCTACTCCGTTACCTATGGCTACACCTTC
TRBV5-8,.,.,TRBJ1-6,CASSGSQWGNSPLHF,TGTGCCAGCAGCGGCAGTCAATGGGGTAATTCACCCCTCCACTTT
TRBV18,once,TRBD1,TRBJ1-2,CASSPDRVGYTF,TGTGCCAGCTCACCGGACAGGGTCGGCTACACCTTC
TRBV9,.,.,TRBJ2-7,CASSVAPGYEQYF,TGTGCCAGCAGCGTAGCCCCGGGCTACGAGCAGTACTTC
TRBV3-1/TRBV3-2,few,.,TRBJ2-6,CASSPVVSGANVLTF,TGTGCCAGCAGCCCAGTAGTCTCTGGGGCCAACGTCCTGACTTTC
TRBV29-1,few,.,TRBJ2-1,CSVRPNGFDEQFF,TGCAGCGTCCGGCCAAACGGCTTCGATGAGCAGTTCTTC
TRBV2,once,.,TRBJ1-1,CASSEEFRTIKNTEAFF,TGTGCCAGCAGTGAAGAATTTAGGACAATTAAGAACACTGAAGCTTTCTTT
TRBV5-6,few,.,TRBJ1-2,CASSTRGGVGYGYTF,TGTGCCAGCAGCACCCGGGGAGGAGTCGGCTATGGCTACACCTTC
TRBV2,.,.,TRBJ1-1,CASRQSFMNTEAFF,TGTGCCAGCAGACAATCATTTATGAACACTGAAGCTTTCTTT
TRBV27,.,.,TRBJ1-4,CASRQPGVGEKLFF,TGTGCCAGCAGACAACCGGGAGTCGGTGAAAAACTGTTTTTT
TRBV12-3/TRBV12-4,once,.,TRBJ1-2,CASSLTAPGGYTF,TGTGCCAGCAGCCTTACCGCCCCGGGGGGCTACACCTTC
TRBV29-1,.,.,TRBJ1-5,CSVLTGKGAGQPQHF,TGCAGCGTATTGACAGGCAAGGGCGCGGGGCAGCCCCAGCATTTT
TRBV2,once,TRBD1,TRBJ1-6,CASSEGTGNSSPLHF,TGTGCCAGCAGTGAGGGGACAGGGAATTCTTCACCCCTCCACTTT
TRBV5-1,once,.,TRBJ1-1,CASRFGGTNTEAFF,TGCGCCAGCAGATTCGGGGGAACGAACACTGAAGCTTTCTTT
TRBV28,.,TRBD1,TRBJ1-5,CASSLDRAGNNQPQHF,TGTGCCAGCAGTCTAGACAGGGCGGGTAACAATCAGCCCCAGCATTTT
TRBV7-2,.,.,TRBJ1-1,CASSPRTRGEAFF,TGTGCCAGCAGCCCTCGGACCCGTGGTGAAGCTTTCTTT
TRBV4-3,.,.,TRBJ1-2,CASSQAVTNYGYTF,TGCGCCAGCAGCCAGGCAGTTACTAACTATGGCTACACCTTC
TRBV19,.,.,TRBJ2-1,CASSIGGTSSNNEQFF,TGTGCCAGTAGTATAGGGGGAACTAGCAGTAACAATGAGCAGTTCTTC
TRBV28,.,.,TRBJ2-1,CASCGISYNEQFF,TGTGCCAGCTGTGGGATTTCCTACAATGAGCAGTTCTTC
TRBV27,.,.,TRBJ1-2,CASSFGVGNYGYTF,TGTGCCAGCAGTTTTGGGGTCGGTAACTATGGCTACACCTTC
TRBV7-9,.,TRBD1,TRBJ1-4,CASSLESGGNEKLFF,TGTGCCAGCAGCTTAGAATCAGGGGGGAATGAAAAACTGTTTTTT
TRBV28,.,.,TRBJ1-1,CASSPALGATEAFF,TGTGCCAGCAGTCCAGCCCTCGGTGCCACTGAAGCTTTCTTT
TRBV6-5,few,TRBD1,TRBJ2-2,CASTDRGRTGELFF,TGTGCCAGTACAGACAGGGGGCGGACCGGGGAGCTGTTTTTT
TRBV18,.,.,TRBJ2-3,CASSPLAAFADTQYF,TGTGCCAGCTCACCATTGGCGGCGTTCGCAGATACGCAGTATTTT
TRBV9,.,.,TRBJ2-1,CASSVEGGPTEQFF,TGTGCCAGCAGCGTAGAGGGGGGCCCCACCGAGCAGTTCTTC
TRBV29-1,.,TRBD1,TRBJ1-1,CSVRPLGQGNTEAFF,TGCAGCGTGCGACCTTTGGGACAGGGAAACACTGAAGCTTTCTTT
TRBV24-1,.,TRBD2,TRBJ2-1,CATSSGPSGRSDEQFF,TGTGCCACCTCCTCCGGACCTAGCGGGAGATCCGATGAGCAGTTCTTC
TRBV5-1,.,.,TRBJ1-3,CASSLGSSGNTIYF,TGCGCCAGCAGCTTGGGGAGTTCTGGAAACACCATATATTTT
TRBV5-5,.,.,TRBJ1-1,CASSSTGTEAFF,TGTGCCAGCAGCTCCACAGGGACTGAAGCTTTCTTT
TRBV4-3,.,.,TRBJ2-5,CASSQNGGGTGTQYF,TGCGCCAGCAGCCAAAACGGAGGGGGCACGGGGACCCAGTACTTC
TRBV3-1/TRBV3-2,.,.,TRBJ1-5,CASSQEGYSNQPQHF,TGTGCCAGCAGCCAAGAAGGTTATAGCAATCAGCCCCAGCATTTT
TRBV6-5,.,.,TRBJ1-3,CASSRGGSGNTIYF,TGTGCCAGCTCACGAGGGGGGTCGGGAAACACCATATATTTT
TRBV6-6,.,TRBD1,TRBJ2-6,CASSRDRGDSGANVLTF,TGTGCCAGCAGTCGAGACAGGGGAGACTCTGGGGCCAACGTCCTGACTTTC
TRBV19,.,.,TRBJ2-3,CASSTYLSSTDTQYF,TGTGCCAGTAGTACCTATTTATCTAGCACAGATACGCAGTATTTT
TRBV27,.,TRBD1,TRBJ1-3,CASSLAPGGSGNTIYF,TGTGCCAGCAGTTTAGCCCCAGGGGGCTCTGGAAACACCATATATTTT
TRBV11-3,.,.,TRBJ1-4,CASSSSGVTNEKLFF,TGTGCCAGCAGCTCGTCAGGGGTAACTAATGAAAAACTGTTTTTT
TRBV5-1,.,.,TRBJ1-1,CASSSLVDTEAFF,TGCGCCAGCAGCTCGCTCGTGGACACTGAAGCTTTCTTT
TRBV18,.,TRBD2,TRBJ2-7,CASSPRLAGNYEQYF,TGTGCCAGCTCACCAAGACTAGCGGGTAACTACGAGCAGTACTTC
TRBV7-8,.,.,TRBJ2-1,CASSPSNEQFF,TGTGCCAGCAGCCCGAGTAATGAGCAGTTCTTC
TRBV5-1,.,.,TRBJ1-2,CASSQDSYGYTF,TGCGCCAGCAGCCAAGACTCCTATGGCTACACCTTC
TRBV5-4,.,.,TRBJ1-4,CASSLAGGQDEKLFF,TGTGCCAGCAGCTTGGCTGGGGGCCAAGATGAAAAACTGTTTTTT